This T cell receptor (beta chain) emerged from a study of cytomegalovirus exposure and HLA in healthy donors. Findings of the study overall: Specificity for CMV antigens was confirmed in vitro for a few of the CMV-associated chains.

The CDR3 has 14 amino acids. Unmatched junction bases numbered 5, after V lost 5 bases and J lost 2 bases. CDR1 and CDR2 from the germline V gene are MNHNS and SASEGT. Note on this clone: The target antigen is unknown.

Primers for the PCR totalled 60 Vbeta and 13 Jbeta. Produced via immunoSEQ multiplex PCR; TCRdb's table is partial and in-frame only. The sample has 65,000 to 85,000 clones. The receptor was derived from a female donor in good health and CMV-seropositive. The genes are TRBV6-1 and TRBJ1-2, with 7 bases matching TRBD1. Sample: PBMCs. The CDR3 is CASSQGQNNYGYTF. DNA of the CDR3: TGTGCCAGCAGTCAGGGACAGAACAACTATGGCTACACCTTC.